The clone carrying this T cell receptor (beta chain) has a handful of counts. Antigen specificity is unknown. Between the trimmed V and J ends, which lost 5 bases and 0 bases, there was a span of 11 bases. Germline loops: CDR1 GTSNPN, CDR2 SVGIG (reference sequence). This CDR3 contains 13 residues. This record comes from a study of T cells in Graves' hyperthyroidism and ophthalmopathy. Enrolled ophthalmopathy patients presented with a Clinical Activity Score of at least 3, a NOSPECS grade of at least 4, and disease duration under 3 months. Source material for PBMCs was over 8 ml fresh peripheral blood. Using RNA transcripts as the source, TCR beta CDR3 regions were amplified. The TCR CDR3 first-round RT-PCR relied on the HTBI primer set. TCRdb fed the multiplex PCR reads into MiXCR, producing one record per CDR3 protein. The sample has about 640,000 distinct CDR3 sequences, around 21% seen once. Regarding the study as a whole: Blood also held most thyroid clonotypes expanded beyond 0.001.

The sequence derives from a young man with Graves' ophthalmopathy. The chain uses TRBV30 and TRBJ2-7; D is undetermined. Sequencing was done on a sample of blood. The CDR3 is CAWGDASSYEQYF. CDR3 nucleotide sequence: TGTGCCTGGGGCGACGCCAGCTCCTACGAGCAGTACTTC.